Below, 25 T cell receptor beta chains from the same sample are listed, as sequenced in a study of cytomegalovirus exposure and HLA in healthy donors. PCR amplification relied on 60 Vbeta primers (plus 13 Jbeta primers). Only in-frame clones appear in the TCRdb table, and some are missing; sequencing was by immunoSEQ multiplex PCR. The sample holds about 76,000 clones, around 70% seen once. Sequencing was done on a sample of PBMCs. These receptors were taken from a middle-aged woman in good health and CMV-seropositive.

This chain joins TRBV4-3 and TRBJ2-7; perhaps TRBD1 as D (5 bases). The germline V gene encodes CDR1 LGHNA and CDR2 YSLEER. CDR3 length equals 15 residues. The V gene lost 1 base and the J gene lost 0 bases, with 10 bases spanning the gap. CDR3 residues: CASSQASTGSYEQYF. The CDR3 bases are TGCGCCAGCAGCCAAGCCAGCACAGGCTCCTACGAGCAGTACTTC.

There are a few counts of this clone. This sequence joins TRBV7-9 and TRBJ2-1, with 10 positions matching TRBD2. This CDR3 contains 15 residues. Germline values: CDR1 SEHNR, CDR2 FQNEAQ (reference sequence). J lost 9 bases, V lost 2 bases, and 7 bases had no gene match. CDR3 sequence: CASSLSGGAAGEQFF. The CDR3 region has the DNA TGTGCCAGCAGCTTAAGCGGGGGGGCCGCGGGTGAGCAGTTCTTC.

This clone turned up a few times. The chain couples TRBV5-1 to TRBJ1-4, with 9 bases identical to TRBD1. The CDR3 is 14 residues long. J gave up 8 bases and V 3 bases, and 5 bases lay outside the gene matches. In germline, CDR1 is SGHRS, CDR2 YFSETQ. CDR3 loop: CASSYGDREEKLFF. The CDR3 DNA is TGCGCCAGCAGCTACGGGGACAGGGAGGAAAAACTGTTTTTT.

The chain joins TRBV7-2 to TRBJ1-3, with 10 nucleotides matching TRBD1. Germline lookup yields CDR1 SGHTA and CDR2 FQGNSA. The junction had 8 bases not matched to a gene; V was cut back by 5 bases and J by 1 base. The CDR3 totals 17 residues. The CDR3 sequence is CASSRLRQGASGNTIYF. The CDR3 DNA is TGTGCCAGCAGCCGCCTCAGACAGGGGGCTTCTGGAAACACCATATATTTT.

The chain links TRBV27 to TRBJ2-7; 12 bases agree with TRBD2. The V and J ends lost 2 bases and 3 bases, in that order; junction bases with no gene match: 5. CDR3 length equals 16 residues. Germline V gene data show CDR1 as MNHEY and CDR2 as SMNVEV (reference sequence). The CDR3 protein is CASSLETSGRIYEQYF. CDR3 coding DNA: TGTGCCAGCAGTTTAGAAACTAGCGGGAGGATCTACGAGCAGTACTTC.

The V call is TRBV29-1, the J call TRBJ2-2; maybe TRBD2 (5 bases). Germline V gene lookup returns CDR1 SQVTM and CDR2 ANQGSEA. V lost 4 bases, J lost 5 bases, and 20 bases lay in between. The CDR3 has 16 residues. CDR3 loop: CSVGRAGGLDTGELFF. The CDR3 nucleotides are TGCAGCGTTGGTCGTGCGGGTGGTTTGGATACCGGGGAGCTGTTTTTT.

The V gene is TRBV29-1, the J gene TRBJ2-3; 7 nucleotides match TRBD1. The CDR3 spans 15 residues. Unmatched junction bases numbered 12, after V lost 7 bases and J lost 2 bases. Germline-derived CDR1 and CDR2 are SQVTM and ANQGSEA. This chain's CDR3 is CSAAGTALTTDTQYF. CDR3 in DNA: TGCAGCGCCGCTGGGACAGCACTAACCACAGATACGCAGTATTTT.

This sequence joins TRBV7-6 and TRBJ2-2; TRBD1 matches at 8 bases. In germline, CDR1 is SGHVS, CDR2 FNYEAQ. V dropped 3 bases and J dropped 8; count of bases not matched to a gene: 5. This CDR3 spans 14 amino acids. In DNA form, the CDR3 reads TGTGCCAGCAGCTTGGGACAGGTTCCTGGGGAGCTGTTTTTT. Its translation: CASSLGQVPGELFF.

The chain recombines TRBV5-6 with TRBJ2-1, with 7 bases aligning to TRBD1. CDR1 SGHDT and CDR2 YYEEEE come from the germline V gene. The CDR3 is 13 amino acids. After removal of 1 base from V and 10 bases from J, the junction contained 5 bases not matched to a gene. CDR3 sequence: CASSLWDSREQFF. CDR3 in DNA: TGTGCCAGCAGCTTGTGGGACAGCAGGGAGCAGTTCTTC.

The V and J genes are TRBV7-8 and TRBJ2-5; maybe TRBD2 (6 bases). V was trimmed by 2 bases and J by 5 bases, leaving 15 bases between them. This CDR3 has 15 residues. Germline V gene data show CDR1 as SGHVS and CDR2 as FQNEAQ. The CDR3: CASSLWRGVGETQYF. CDR3 DNA sequence: TGTGCCAGCAGCTTATGGAGGGGCGTTGGGGAGACCCAGTACTTC.

The chain carries TRBV28 and TRBJ2-1; 10 nucleotides line up with TRBD2. Germline-derived CDR1 and CDR2 are MDHEN and SYDVKM. The CDR3 covers 15 residues. The ends lost 2 bases at V and 5 bases at J; junction bases unmatched: 3. The CDR3 loop reads CASSLTSGTNNEQFF. Here the CDR3 DNA reads TGTGCCAGCAGTTTAACTAGCGGGACCAACAATGAGCAGTTCTTC.

This clone was picked up a small number of times. V is TRBV11-2 and J is TRBJ2-3; a weak D match, TRBD1 (6 bases). Trimming stripped 4 bases from V and 2 bases from J, with 13 bases between. This CDR3 has 15 residues. In germline, CDR1 is SGHAT, CDR2 FQNNGV. The DNA of the CDR3 is TGTGCCAGCAGCTATGACAGGTCTGCCACAGATACGCAGTATTTT. This translates into CASSYDRSATDTQYF.

V gene TRBV4-1 combines with J gene TRBJ1-1; 7 nucleotides align to TRBD1. CDR3 length: 14 residues. Trimming took 4 bases from V and 11 from J; bases not matched to a gene: 13. CDR1 is MGHRA, CDR2 YSYEKL, per germline. CDR3 coding DNA: TGCGCCAGCAGCCGTGAGGGGGCCCGAGAGGGGGCTTTCTTT. Translation: CASSREGAREGAFF.

The chain is built from TRBV6-5 and TRBJ2-5; D possibly corresponds to TRBD1 (6 bases). The CDR3 spans 14 residues. The V gene's germline CDR1 is MNHEY and CDR2 SVGAGI. Trimming stripped 0 bases from V and 6 bases from J, with 11 bases between. The CDR3 DNA sequence: TGTGCCAGCAGTTACTCGGCAGGGGAAAAGACCCAGTACTTC. Translation gives CASSYSAGEKTQYF.

J is TRBJ1-1 and V is TRBV5-6; 9 bases align to TRBD1. The V gene's germline CDR1 is SGHDT and CDR2 YYEEEE. The CDR3 is 16 amino acids. V lost 1 base to trimming and J lost 1 base; unmatched junction nucleotides: 5. The CDR3 DNA reads as TGTGCCAGCAGCTTGAGACAGGGGGTTACGAACACTGAAGCTTTCTTT. Its translation is CASSLRQGVTNTEAFF.

This chain connects TRBV19 to TRBJ2-7; tentative D call: TRBD1 (6 bases). CDR1 and CDR2 from the germline V gene are LNHDA and SQIVND (reference sequence). This CDR3 is 14 amino acids long. V gave up 5 bases and J gave up 7 bases, with 18 bases separating them. The CDR3 region has the DNA TGTGCCAGTAGTCAAGTACAGGGAAGTGGTGAGCAGTACTTC. This gives the protein CASSQVQGSGEQYF. The full variable domain, completed using reference TRBV19 and TRBJ2-7, is DGGITQSPKYLFRKEGQNVTLSCEQNLNHDAMYWYRQDPGQGLRLIYYSQIVNDFQKGDIAEGYSVSREKKESFPLTVTSAQKNPTAFYLCASSQVQGSGEQYFGPGTRLTVT.

This sequence joins TRBV10-1 and TRBJ2-3, with D uncertain. Germline V lookup: CDR1 WNHNN, CDR2 SYGVQD (reference sequence). This CDR3 has 14 amino acids. The V gene lost 5 bases and the J gene lost 2 bases, with 11 bases spanning the gap. The CDR3 loop is CASSPLGSTDTQYF. DNA for the CDR3: TGCGCCAGCAGTCCCCTCGGGTCCACAGATACGCAGTATTTT.

Comment on this clone: The germline gene is not matched at one end of the junction; a read error may be the cause. The V call is TRBV5-6, the J call TRBJ2-7; D uncertain. CDR1 and CDR2 (germline): SGHDT, YYEEEE. This CDR3 is 13 amino acids long. CDR3 bases: TGTGCCAGCAGCTTGGCCGGAGATTTATCCCAAGCCTTC. It encodes CASSLAGDLSQAF. Full variable domain (outside the CDR3, taken from reference TRBV5-6 and TRBJ2-7): DAGVTQSPTHLIKTRGQQVTLRCSPKSGHDTVSWYQQALGQGPQFIFQYYEEEERQRGNFPDRFSGHQFPNYSSELNVNALLLGDSALYLCASSLAGDLSQAFGPGTRLTVT.

This clone was observed a handful of times. The V call is TRBV19, the J call TRBJ1-5; 9 bases are shared with TRBD1. The CDR3 is 15 residues long. Germline V gene sequence: CDR1 LNHDA, CDR2 SQIVND (reference sequence). With 7 bases clipped from V and 2 bases from J, the junction kept 6 bases outside the gene matches. The CDR3 spells CASTSTGGGNQPQHF. The CDR3 bases are TGTGCCAGTACCTCCACAGGGGGCGGCAATCAGCCCCAGCATTTT.

This chain links TRBV4-1 with TRBJ1-1; 8 bases agree with TRBD1. With V trimmed by 0 bases and J by 6 bases, 6 bases remained unmatched. The CDR3 is made up of 15 amino acids. Germline V gene sequence: CDR1 MGHRA, CDR2 YSYEKL. CDR3 amino acids: CASSQDNRGDAEAFF. The CDR3 DNA follows: TGCGCCAGCAGCCAAGATAACAGGGGGGATGCTGAAGCTTTCTTT.

The chain joins TRBV2 to TRBJ1-1; 7 nucleotides align to TRBD1. With V trimmed by 4 bases and J by 10 bases, 9 bases remained unmatched. This CDR3 is 13 amino acids long. Germline V gives CDR1 SNHLY, CDR2 FYNNEI. This CDR3 reads CASSVGGQLAAFF. CDR3 nucleotides: TGTGCCAGCAGTGTGGGGGGACAGTTGGCAGCTTTCTTT. The whole variable domain, filled in from reference TRBV2 and TRBJ1-1, reads EPEVTQTPSHQVTQMGQEVILRCVPISNHLYFYWYRQILGQKVEFLVSFYNNEISEKSEIFDDQFSVERPDGSNFTLKIRSTKLEDSAMYFCASSVGGQLAAFFGQGTRLTVV.

The gene calls are TRBV7-9 and TRBJ2-7, with a weak D call TRBD1 (6 bases). Germline CDR1 and CDR2: SEHNR and FQNEAQ (reference sequence). Trimming removed 3 bases from V and 4 bases from J, with 22 bases in between. CDR3 length: 17 residues. This CDR3 reads CASSFRGRGYSRYEQYF. As DNA, the CDR3 is TGTGCCAGCAGCTTTCGGGGCAGGGGATATTCAAGGTACGAGCAGTACTTC.

The CDR3 coding sequence is TGTGCCAGCAGCCCCGTAGGGGGACTAGGGCACACTGAAGCTTTCTTT. Its protein product is CASSPVGGLGHTEAFF. V usage is TRBV7-8 and J usage is TRBJ1-1; perhaps TRBD1 as D (6 bases). This CDR3 spans 16 amino acids. The V gene lost 5 bases and the J gene lost 3 bases, with 19 bases spanning the gap. The germline V gene encodes CDR1 SGHVS and CDR2 FQNEAQ.

In DNA form, the CDR3 reads TGTGCCATCAGTGGTTCAGGCCCCGAGCAGTACTTC. Its translation: CAISGSGPEQYF. This rearrangement joins TRBV10-3 to TRBJ2-7; D is unresolved. The CDR3 has 12 amino acids. The V end lost 4 bases, the J end lost 6 bases, and 10 bases lay between the germline ends. The germline V gene encodes CDR1 ENHRY and CDR2 SYGVKD.

The rearrangement uses TRBV10-1 and TRBJ2-1, with 8 positions matching TRBD1. Germline CDR1 and CDR2: WNHNN and SYGVQD (reference sequence). This CDR3 is 15 amino acids long. The trim removed 1 base at V and 5 bases at J, leaving 4 bases unmatched. Written as DNA, the CDR3 is TGCGCCAGCAGTGAGTTCGGGACAGGTCACAATGAGCAGTTCTTC. It codes for CASSEFGTGHNEQFF.